This TCR beta chain emerged from a study of T cell responses to AZD1222 COVID-19 vaccine. Germline V gene lookup returns CDR1 SGHRS and CDR2 YFSETQ. The CDR3 length is 15 residues. Trimming stripped 2 bases from V and 0 bases from J, with 10 bases between. This table comes from immunoSEQ multiplex PCR, and its TCRdb copy is limited to in-frame clones, with some not included. The data contain over 130,000 clones, around nine tenths of them singletons. Details on this clone: Its antigen remains unidentified.

Broader study findings: Spike-wide coverage was observed for vaccine-associated CD4 TCRs, with dominant responses at 160-218 and 743-854. In a largely white British group with more females than males, clonal diversity was possibly underestimated.

The origin of this receptor is an adult in good health. The V gene is TRBV5-1, the J gene TRBJ2-3; unclear D gene. Specimen: peripheral blood, collected on day 0 of AZD1222 vaccination. The CDR3 DNA follows: TGCGCCAGCAGCTTTCGTCCGGAGAGCACAGATACGCAGTATTTT. Protein: CASSFRPESTDTQYF.